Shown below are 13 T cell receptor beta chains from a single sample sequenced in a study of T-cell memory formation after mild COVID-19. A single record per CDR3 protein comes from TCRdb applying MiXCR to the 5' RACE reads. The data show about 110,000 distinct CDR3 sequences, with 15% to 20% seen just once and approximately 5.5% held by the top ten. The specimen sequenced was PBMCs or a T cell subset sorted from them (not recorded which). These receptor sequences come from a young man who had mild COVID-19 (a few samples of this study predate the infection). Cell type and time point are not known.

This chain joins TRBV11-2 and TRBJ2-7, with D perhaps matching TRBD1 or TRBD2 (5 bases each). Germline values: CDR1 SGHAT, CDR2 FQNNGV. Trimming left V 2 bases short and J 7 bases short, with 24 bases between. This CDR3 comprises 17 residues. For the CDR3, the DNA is TGTGCCAGCAGCTTACCTCTGGACGAAGGACGGGGCAGGGAGCAGTACTTC. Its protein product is CASSLPLDEGRGREQYF.

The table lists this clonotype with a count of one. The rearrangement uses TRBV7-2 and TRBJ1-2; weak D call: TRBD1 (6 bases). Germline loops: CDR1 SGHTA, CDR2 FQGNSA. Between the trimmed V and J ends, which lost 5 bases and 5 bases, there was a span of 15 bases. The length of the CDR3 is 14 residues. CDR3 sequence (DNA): TGTGCCAGCAGCCGACCGCCAGGGGCGTATGGCTACACCTTC. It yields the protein CASSRPPGAYGYTF.

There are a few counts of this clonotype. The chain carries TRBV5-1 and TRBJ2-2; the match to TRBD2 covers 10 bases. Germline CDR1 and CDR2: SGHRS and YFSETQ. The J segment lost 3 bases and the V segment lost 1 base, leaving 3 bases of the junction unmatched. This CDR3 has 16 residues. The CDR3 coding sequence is TGCGCCAGCAGCTTGAGAACTAGCGGGGACACCGGGGAGCTGTTTTTT. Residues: CASSLRTSGDTGELFF.

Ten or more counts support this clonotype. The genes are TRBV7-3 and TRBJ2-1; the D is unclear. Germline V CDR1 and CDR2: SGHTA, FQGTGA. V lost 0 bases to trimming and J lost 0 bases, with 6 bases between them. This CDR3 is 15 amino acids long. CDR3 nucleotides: TGTGCCAGCAGCTTAACTGTCGGCTCCTACAATGAGCAGTTCTTC. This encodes CASSLTVGSYNEQFF.

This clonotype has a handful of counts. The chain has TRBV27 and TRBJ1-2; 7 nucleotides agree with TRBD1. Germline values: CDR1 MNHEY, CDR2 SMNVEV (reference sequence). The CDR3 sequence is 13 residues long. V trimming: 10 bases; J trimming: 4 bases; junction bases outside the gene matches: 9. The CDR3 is CATSRGFGYGYTF. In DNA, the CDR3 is TGTGCCACCTCCAGGGGGTTTGGCTATGGCTACACCTTC.

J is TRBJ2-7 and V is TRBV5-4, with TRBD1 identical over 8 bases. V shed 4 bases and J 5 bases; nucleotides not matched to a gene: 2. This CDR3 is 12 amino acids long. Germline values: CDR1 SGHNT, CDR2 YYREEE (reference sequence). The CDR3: CASSTGGDEQYF. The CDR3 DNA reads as TGTGCCAGCAGCACAGGGGGAGACGAGCAGTACTTC.

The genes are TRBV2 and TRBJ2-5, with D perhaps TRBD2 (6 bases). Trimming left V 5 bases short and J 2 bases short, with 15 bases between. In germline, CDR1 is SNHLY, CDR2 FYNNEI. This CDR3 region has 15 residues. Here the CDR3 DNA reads TGTGCCAGCAGTTCTAGGCCGCGGGGTCAAGAGACCCAGTACTTC. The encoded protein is CASSSRPRGQETQYF.

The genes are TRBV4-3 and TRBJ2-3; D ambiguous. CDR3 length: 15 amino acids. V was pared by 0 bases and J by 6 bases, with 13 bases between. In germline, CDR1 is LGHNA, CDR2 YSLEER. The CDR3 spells CASSQDVIGSDTQYF. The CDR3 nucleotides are TGCGCCAGCAGCCAAGACGTGATTGGGTCGGATACGCAGTATTTT.

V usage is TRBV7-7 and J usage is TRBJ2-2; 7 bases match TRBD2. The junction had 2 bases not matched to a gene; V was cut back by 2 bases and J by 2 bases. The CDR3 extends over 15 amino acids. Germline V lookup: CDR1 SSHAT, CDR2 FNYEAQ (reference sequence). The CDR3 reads CASSLLADNTGELFF. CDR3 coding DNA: TGTGCCAGCAGCTTACTAGCGGACAACACCGGGGAGCTGTTTTTT.

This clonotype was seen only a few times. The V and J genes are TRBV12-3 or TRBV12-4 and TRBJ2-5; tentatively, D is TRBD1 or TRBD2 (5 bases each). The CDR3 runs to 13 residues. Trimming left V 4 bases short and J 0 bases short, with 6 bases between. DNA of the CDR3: TGTGCCAGCAGTTGGGACCACCAAGAGACCCAGTACTTC. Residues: CASSWDHQETQYF.

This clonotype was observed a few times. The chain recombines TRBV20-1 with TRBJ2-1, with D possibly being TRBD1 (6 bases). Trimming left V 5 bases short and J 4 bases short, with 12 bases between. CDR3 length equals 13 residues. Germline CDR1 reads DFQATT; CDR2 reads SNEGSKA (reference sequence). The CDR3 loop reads CSARTERYNEQFF. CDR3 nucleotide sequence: TGCAGTGCTCGGACAGAACGTTACAATGAGCAGTTCTTC.

CDR3 residues: CASSPGPPKEAFF. The CDR3 region has the DNA TGTGCCAGCAGCCCCGGTCCTCCAAAAGAAGCTTTCTTT. The chain links TRBV7-3 to TRBJ1-1; D unclear. Trimming pared 5 bases from V and 8 bases from J, leaving 15 bases between. This CDR3 contains 13 residues. Germline V lookup: CDR1 SGHTA, CDR2 FQGTGA.

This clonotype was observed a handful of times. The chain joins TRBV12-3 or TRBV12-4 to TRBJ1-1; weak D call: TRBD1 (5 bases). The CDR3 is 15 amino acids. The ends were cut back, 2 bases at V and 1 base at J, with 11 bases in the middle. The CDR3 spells CASSLRRGGNTEAFF. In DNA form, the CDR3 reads TGTGCCAGCAGTTTAAGGAGGGGTGGGAACACTGAAGCTTTCTTT.